Detailed here is one TCR beta chain. This clone's antigen is unknown. Nothing much larger sits one base from this clone, and base qualities are not available. This entry belongs to a study of blood T cell repertoires in COVID-19 (dated by TCRdb to the early 2020s). Context from the whole study: Collaborator samples came from the United States, Italy and Spain and covered acute and convalescent phases of COVID-19. The prospective study material was composed of cDNA or gDNA derived from T cells, B-cell-depleted T cells, or PBMCs. The dataset comprised deeply sampled blood TCRbeta repertoires from subjects exposed to, actively infected with, or recovered from COVID-19. The repertoires were released in a freely available public database intended as a resource for research on the immune response to SARS-CoV-2. Samples came from the ongoing ImmuneRACE study (first 160 participants) plus 1,254 subjects from 6 global collaborators. A de-identified subject ID, COVID-19 status, age in years and sex were almost always included in the sample metadata. Where available, HLA class I and class II types were taken from metadata supplied by the sample provider and were not determined by assay-based typing.

The germline ends are 11 bases apart after V is trimmed by 5 bases and J by 6 bases. CDR1 SQVTM and CDR2 ANQGSEA were looked up in the germline V gene. Taken from cysteine to phenylalanine, the CDR3 has 12 residues. Only CDR3 DNA remains: 36 bases, in frame from the first base. What the work shows at the level of the full study, not this receptor alone: The amount of clinical and demographic metadata varied by source and participant and was provided uncurated.

Each collaborating institution followed its own protocols to collect whole blood in K2EDTA tubes. For TCRbeta analysis, collaborators shipped samples in one of three forms: frozen whole blood, isolated PBMCs, or DNA extracted from either of those sample types. TCRbeta CDR3 regions were amplified from genomic DNA by means of the immunoSEQ Assay, a bias-controlled multiplex PCR. In the source study's methods: The number of nucleated cells in each sample was estimated from the amplification of reference gene primers within the assay. To quantify the absolute abundance of each unique TCRbeta CDR3 rearrangement, sequence reads were collapsed and filtered. For each sample, productive Simpson clonality was calculated as the square root of Simpson's diversity index over productive rearrangements. In its TCRdb copy, this immuneACCESS table keeps in-frame sequences only and misses some clones. Where compared with another copy, unresolved V genes explain less than half of these, and the others have no known cause. V and J calls and clone size are given by that table; D and trimming were obtained from the DNA. Within this sample are a few hundred thousand clones, with around 88% of them counted one time only. Around 1.5% of the sample rests with the top ten.

The sequence was obtained from a man at least 80 years old with acute or convalescent COVID-19. The sequence joins TRBV29-1 to TRBJ2-1; TRBD1 is a weak D gene call, 6 bases matching. Sequences were obtained from peripheral blood. At the DNA level, the sequence is TGCAGCGTTCTACGACAGGTCAATGAGCAGTTCTTC. This gives the protein CSVLRQVNEQFF.